Shown below are 31 T cell receptor beta chains from a single sample sequenced in a study of shared clonotypes between healthy human individuals. Naive CD8 cells lacked CD45RO and underwent positive selection for CCR7, leaving out terminally differentiated effector memory CD45RA+ cells. Profiled with immunoSEQ multiplex PCR; TCRdb holds only in-frame clones, not every one. Of roughly 570,000 clones in the sample, 95% to 98% are singletons; the top ten hold 0.3%. Material for sequencing was naive CD8+ T cells sorted from blood. Receptors originate from a man aged 30 to 39 in good health.

This clone has just one count. V gene TRBV4-3 combines with J gene TRBJ2-3, with TRBD2 matching over 11 bases. Unmatched junction bases numbered 5, after V lost 4 bases and J lost 2 bases. Germline loops: CDR1 LGHNA, CDR2 YSLEER. This CDR3 is 16 amino acids long. CDR3 sequence reads: CASSLGTSGFTDTQYF. As DNA, the CDR3 is TGCGCCAGCAGCCTAGGGACTAGCGGATTCACAGATACGCAGTATTTT.

The V and J genes are TRBV6-5 and TRBJ2-6; possible D gene TRBD2, 5 bases. V lost 5 bases, J lost 0 bases, and 8 bases lay in between. The CDR3 has 15 residues. The germline V gene encodes CDR1 MNHEY and CDR2 SVGAGI. The CDR3 is CASSTRDSGANVLTF. Written as DNA, the CDR3 is TGTGCCAGCAGTACGAGGGACTCTGGGGCCAACGTCCTGACTTTC.

The gene calls are TRBV4-3 and TRBJ2-2, with 11 bases matching TRBD2. Germline values: CDR1 LGHNA, CDR2 YSLEER. V gave up 7 bases and J gave up 4 bases; unmatched junction bases: 8. The CDR3 spans 16 residues. The CDR3 region is CASTPNLAGGTGELFF. CDR3 DNA: TGCGCCAGCACCCCAAATCTAGCGGGAGGCACCGGGGAGCTGTTTTTT.

V usage is TRBV15 and J usage is TRBJ1-5, with 9 bases lining up with TRBD1. This CDR3 has 14 amino acids. CDR1 and CDR2 from the germline V gene are LNHNV and YYDKDF (reference sequence). V shed 3 bases and J 5 bases; nucleotides not matched to a gene: 2. The DNA of the CDR3 is TGTGCCACCAGCAGGAGACAGGGGGATCAGCCCCAGCATTTT. Protein sequence: CATSRRQGDQPQHF.

The chain couples TRBV5-5 to TRBJ2-2; 8 nucleotides line up with TRBD2. Germline V gene sequence: CDR1 SGHKS, CDR2 YYEKEE (reference sequence). The trim removed 1 base at V and 8 bases at J, leaving 10 bases unmatched. This CDR3 spans 16 amino acids. The CDR3 coding sequence is TGTGCCAGCAGCTTGAGGGCGGGAGGAAGAAGTGGGGAGCTGTTTTTT. Encoded protein: CASSLRAGGRSGELFF.

The chain carries TRBV27 and TRBJ1-5; D not resolved. Germline assignment: CDR1 MNHEY and CDR2 SMNVEV (reference sequence). The CDR3 extends over 15 amino acids. V was clipped by 3 bases and J by 2 bases, with 11 bases between them. CDR3 amino acids: CASSLGGLGNQPQHF. CDR3 sequence (DNA): TGTGCCAGCAGTTTGGGAGGGTTGGGCAATCAGCCCCAGCATTTT.

This sequence joins TRBV27 and TRBJ1-2, with a tentative D call TRBD1 (5 bases). Per the germline V gene, CDR1 is MNHEY and CDR2 is SMNVEV (reference sequence). V dropped 10 bases and J dropped 5 bases, with 11 bases sitting between them. The CDR3 contains 11 residues. The CDR3 is CATRAGYGYTF. For the CDR3, the DNA is TGTGCCACCAGGGCCGGGTATGGCTACACCTTC.

The chain joins TRBV7-9 to TRBJ1-1; 7 positions match TRBD1. This CDR3 has 14 residues. V gave up 5 bases and J gave up 5 bases; unmatched junction bases: 8. Germline-derived CDR1 and CDR2 are SEHNR and FQNEAQ (reference sequence). This CDR3 reads CASSPRQGGTEAFF. The CDR3 DNA follows: TGTGCCAGCAGCCCTCGACAGGGCGGGACTGAAGCTTTCTTT.

The V and J genes are TRBV11-2 and TRBJ2-7; D unclear. Per germline, CDR1 SGHAT and CDR2 FQNNGV. V was pared by 4 bases and J by 3 bases, with 10 bases between. This CDR3 has 13 residues. CDR3 loop: CASSSPADYEQYF. The CDR3 bases are TGTGCCAGCAGCTCCCCAGCAGACTACGAGCAGTACTTC.

The V gene is TRBV28, the J gene TRBJ2-5, with D maybe TRBD1 (7 bases). Germline CDR1 is MDHEN and CDR2 is SYDVKM. The CDR3 sequence is 15 residues long. V was cut by 3 bases and J by 0 bases, with 11 bases left in between. CDR3 sequence reads: CASSFPGGYQETQYF. The CDR3 DNA is TGTGCCAGCAGTTTTCCAGGGGGGTACCAAGAGACCCAGTACTTC. Looking up the rest from reference TRBV28 and TRBJ2-5 gives the full variable domain: DVKVTQSSRYLVKRTGEKVFLECVQDMDHENMFWYRQDPGLGLRLIYFSYDVKMKEKGDIPEGYSVSREKKERFSLILESASTNQTSMYLCASSFPGGYQETQYFGPGTRLLVL.

V gene TRBV4-3 combines with J gene TRBJ2-7, with D perhaps TRBD2 (5 bases). Trimming stripped 0 bases from V and 5 bases from J, with 14 bases between. Germline values: CDR1 LGHNA, CDR2 YSLEER. This CDR3 spans 15 amino acids. CDR3 protein: CASSQELFGSDEQYF. CDR3 nucleotide sequence: TGCGCCAGCAGCCAAGAGCTGTTTGGTAGCGACGAGCAGTACTTC.

This sequence joins TRBV18 and TRBJ1-1; D may be TRBD1 (5 bases). The length of the CDR3 is 14 residues. Germline V CDR1 and CDR2: KGHSH, LQKENI. Between the trimmed V and J ends, which lost 0 bases and 5 bases, there was a span of 10 bases. The CDR3 sequence is CASSPPGGWTEAFF. The CDR3 DNA follows: TGTGCCAGCTCACCACCCGGGGGGTGGACTGAAGCTTTCTTT.

This chain uses TRBV7-9 with TRBJ2-3; D gene ambiguous. Germline V CDR1 and CDR2: SEHNR, FQNEAQ (reference sequence). V was trimmed by 3 bases and J by 1 base, leaving 14 bases between them. The CDR3 is made up of 16 amino acids. The chain's CDR3 is CASSFESRRGTDTQYF. CDR3 nucleotides: TGTGCCAGCAGCTTCGAATCGCGTAGAGGCACAGATACGCAGTATTTT.

CDR3 nucleotide sequence: TGTGCCAGCAAAGGCTATATAGGGCACAATGAGCAGTTCTTC. It is translated as CASKGYIGHNEQFF. The chain carries TRBV6-1 and TRBJ2-1; D remains unclear. In germline, CDR1 is MNHNS, CDR2 SASEGT. V was cut by 7 bases and J by 5 bases, with 15 bases left in between. This CDR3 is 14 amino acids long.

Concerning this clone: A read error may account for a junction end that differs from germline. The chain recombines TRBV20-1 with TRBJ1-2; perhaps TRBD1 as D (5 bases). The CDR3 totals 8 residues. Germline CDR1 is DFQATT and CDR2 is SNEGSKA (reference sequence). CDR3 DNA sequence: TGCAGAAAGCTAACGGGGGGCTTC. Amino acid sequence: CRKLTGGF.

V gene TRBV9 combines with J gene TRBJ2-7; D is perhaps TRBD2 (5 bases). CDR1 SGDLS and CDR2 YYNGEE come from the germline V gene. Trimming removed 4 bases from V and 0 bases from J, with 14 bases in between. This CDR3 has 15 residues. The CDR3 region is CASSRTETNSYEQYF. DNA of the CDR3: TGTGCCAGCAGCCGTACAGAGACTAACTCCTACGAGCAGTACTTC.

This clone was counted a single time. The genes are TRBV11-1 and TRBJ2-1; the D is unclear. The V end lost 0 bases, the J end lost 12 bases, and 9 bases lay between the germline ends. The CDR3 consists of 12 residues. Germline CDR1 reads SGHAT; CDR2 reads FQDESV (reference sequence). CDR3 bases: TGTGCCAGCAGCTTAGCCAAACTTGGGCAGTTCTTC. Translating gives CASSLAKLGQFF.

J is TRBJ2-2 and V is TRBV4-1; 10 nucleotides agree with TRBD2. V lost 2 bases, J lost 2 bases, and 2 bases stayed unmatched. Germline assignment: CDR1 MGHRA and CDR2 YSYEKL. The CDR3 spans 16 residues. CDR3 DNA: TGCGCCAGCAGCCAACTAGCGGGAGTTAACACCGGGGAGCTGTTTTTT. It yields the protein CASSQLAGVNTGELFF.

The chain has TRBV7-3 and TRBJ1-1, with D tentatively TRBD1 (5 bases). Germline CDR1 is SGHTA and CDR2 is FQGTGA. Trimming took 8 bases from V and 1 from J, leaving 5 bases between them. The CDR3 is made up of 11 amino acids. CDR3: CASQGNTEAFF. The DNA of the CDR3 is TGTGCCAGCCAGGGGAACACTGAAGCTTTCTTT.

This chain connects TRBV29-1 to TRBJ2-3; tentatively, D is TRBD1 (6 bases). The CDR3 length is 14 residues. Germline lookup yields CDR1 SQVTM and CDR2 ANQGSEA. V dropped 4 bases and J dropped 3 bases, with 14 bases sitting between them. The CDR3 region is CSVARQGSTDTQYF. The CDR3 bases are TGCAGCGTTGCCAGGCAGGGGAGTACAGATACGCAGTATTTT.

This chain uses TRBV7-6 with TRBJ2-3; D may be TRBD1 (5 bases). CDR3 length: 14 residues. From germline, CDR1 is SGHVS and CDR2 FNYEAQ. V was clipped by 1 base and J by 2 bases, with 7 bases between them. The CDR3 region is CASSLEGNTDTQYF. The CDR3, as DNA: TGTGCCAGCAGCTTAGAGGGGAACACAGATACGCAGTATTTT.

V usage is TRBV5-6 and J usage is TRBJ2-1, with TRBD1 matching over 9 bases. The V gene's germline CDR1 is SGHDT and CDR2 YYEEEE. With V trimmed by 4 bases and J by 4 bases, 18 bases remained unmatched. This CDR3 spans 19 amino acids. The DNA for the CDR3 is TGTGCCAGCAGCGGTGGTCGGGACAGGGTTTCCCTTTCTTACAATGAGCAGTTCTTC. Translating gives CASSGGRDRVSLSYNEQFF. Complete variable domain (other parts from reference TRBV5-6 and TRBJ2-1): DAGVTQSPTHLIKTRGQQVTLRCSPKSGHDTVSWYQQALGQGPQFIFQYYEEEERQRGNFPDRFSGHQFPNYSSELNVNALLLGDSALYLCASSGGRDRVSLSYNEQFFGPGTRLTVL.

V is TRBV4-1 and J is TRBJ2-7; D not certain. V lost 0 bases and J lost 0, with 12 bases in between. CDR3 length: 16 residues. Germline V gene data show CDR1 as MGHRA and CDR2 as YSYEKL. CDR3 sequence (DNA): TGCGCCAGCAGCCAAGATCCCCCCCCTAGCTCCTACGAGCAGTACTTC. Translated, it gives CASSQDPPPSSYEQYF.

This chain joins TRBV30 and TRBJ2-3; 7 nucleotides agree with TRBD2. Germline CDR1 reads GTSNPN; CDR2 reads SVGIG (reference sequence). V was clipped by 4 bases and J by 5 bases; unmatched bases: 6. This CDR3 region has 13 residues. CDR3 amino acids: CAWIRGRGDTQYF. In DNA form, the CDR3 reads TGTGCCTGGATCCGGGGGAGGGGAGATACGCAGTATTTT.

This chain uses TRBV7-9 with TRBJ2-7, with D perhaps matching TRBD1 or TRBD2 (5 bases each). V was clipped by 4 bases and J by 0 bases, with 13 bases between them. The CDR3 runs to 15 residues. Germline-derived CDR1 and CDR2 are SEHNR and FQNEAQ (reference sequence). The CDR3: CASSSPRGSSYEQYF. CDR3 DNA sequence: TGTGCCAGCAGCTCACCGAGGGGAAGCTCCTACGAGCAGTACTTC.

CDR3 protein: CASSPQTGEETDTQYF. The CDR3 DNA follows: TGTGCCAGCAGTCCCCAGACAGGGGAGGAGACAGATACGCAGTATTTT. V usage is TRBV25-1 and J usage is TRBJ2-3; TRBD1 matches 8 bases. Losses at the gene ends were 5 bases for V and 3 bases for J; bases not matched to a gene: 10. The CDR3 has 16 residues. CDR1 and CDR2 from the germline V gene are MGHDK and SYGVNS.

J is TRBJ2-4 and V is TRBV7-2, with unresolved D. V dropped 7 bases and J dropped 2 bases, with 15 bases sitting between them. This CDR3 is 15 amino acids long. The germline gives CDR1 SGHTA, CDR2 FQGNSA. Here the CDR3 DNA reads TGTGCCAGCAACGCTCCCAGTGCCCCCAAAAACATTCAGTACTTC. It codes for CASNAPSAPKNIQYF.

The genes are TRBV10-1 and TRBJ2-7; D gene unclear. Trimming took 3 bases from V and 3 from J, leaving 9 bases between them. Germline CDR1 reads WNHNN; CDR2 reads SYGVQD (reference sequence). The CDR3 loop spans 13 amino acids. This CDR3 is CASSDADHYEQYF. The CDR3 DNA reads as TGCGCCAGCAGTGATGCGGACCACTACGAGCAGTACTTC.

The chain joins TRBV13 to TRBJ2-7; D is possibly TRBD1 (6 bases). Trimming pared 5 bases from V and 0 bases from J, leaving 11 bases between. CDR3 length: 14 amino acids. The germline CDR1 and CDR2 sequences are PRHDT and FYEKMQ (reference sequence). The CDR3 coding sequence is TGTGCCAGCAGCGCCCAGGGGAGCTCCTACGAGCAGTACTTC. This sequence encodes CASSAQGSSYEQYF. Complete variable domain (other parts from reference TRBV13 and TRBJ2-7): AAGVIQSPRHLIKEKRETATLKCYPIPRHDTVYWYQQGPGQDPQFLISFYEKMQSDKGSIPDRFSAQQFSDYHSELNMSSLELGDSALYFCASSAQGSSYEQYFGPGTRLTVT.

V gene TRBV18 combines with J gene TRBJ2-7; 9 bases match TRBD1. CDR1 and CDR2 (germline): KGHSH, LQKENI. V shed 4 bases, J shed 2 bases, and the junction held 6 bases outside the gene matches. CDR3 size: 15 residues. CDR3 amino acids: CASSLPGQGAYEQYF. The CDR3 DNA reads TGTGCCAGCTCACTACCGGGACAGGGAGCCTACGAGCAGTACTTC.

The chain uses TRBV29-1 and TRBJ2-5; 7 nucleotides line up with TRBD1. CDR1 SQVTM and CDR2 ANQGSEA come from the germline V gene. After removal of 1 base from V and 2 bases from J, the junction contained 10 bases not matched to a gene. The CDR3 extends over 16 amino acids. The CDR3 reads CSVEGIRDSNQETQYF. DNA of the CDR3: TGCAGCGTTGAAGGTATAAGGGACAGCAATCAAGAGACCCAGTACTTC.